This T cell receptor beta chain was sequenced during a study of T cell repertoires in cytomegalovirus infection. The wider study: An indication of both CMV infection and matching HLA type came from public TCR beta signatures. Study findings and constraints: The study found HLA-C-restricted CMV-specific TCR beta clonotypes dominating the ex vivo response.

TCRdb re-called the reads with MiXCR, one entry per CDR3 protein. The table shows a few hundred thousand distinct CDR3 sequences, with around a quarter occurring only once. Regarding this clonotype: Antigen specificity is unknown.

The CDR3 runs to 18 residues. V was trimmed by 1 base and J by 0 bases, leaving 16 bases between them. Germline lookup yields CDR1 MGHRA and CDR2 YSYEKL. The sequence came from a human donor in good health (CMV status not recorded). Some clones in this sample may be carry-over from other donors' samples. The sequencing sample was made of PBMCs. The chain employs TRBV4-1 and TRBJ1-5; D remains unclear. The DNA for the CDR3 is TGCGCCAGCAGCCAAGTCGATCTGGGGTTCTATAGCAATCAGCCCCAGCATTTT. Protein: CASSQVDLGFYSNQPQHF.